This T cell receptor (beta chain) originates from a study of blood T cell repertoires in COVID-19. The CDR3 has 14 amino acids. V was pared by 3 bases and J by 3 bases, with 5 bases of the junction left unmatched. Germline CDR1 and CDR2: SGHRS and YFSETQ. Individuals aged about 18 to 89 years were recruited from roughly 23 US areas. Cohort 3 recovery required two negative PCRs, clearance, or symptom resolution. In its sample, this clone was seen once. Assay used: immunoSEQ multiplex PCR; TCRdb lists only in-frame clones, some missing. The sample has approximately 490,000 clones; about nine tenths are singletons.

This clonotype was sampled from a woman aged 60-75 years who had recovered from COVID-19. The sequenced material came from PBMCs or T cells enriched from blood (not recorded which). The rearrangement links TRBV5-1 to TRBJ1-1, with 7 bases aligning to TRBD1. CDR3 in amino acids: CASSSYRGDTEAFF. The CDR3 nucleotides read TGCGCCAGCAGCTCTTACAGGGGTGACACTGAAGCTTTCTTT.